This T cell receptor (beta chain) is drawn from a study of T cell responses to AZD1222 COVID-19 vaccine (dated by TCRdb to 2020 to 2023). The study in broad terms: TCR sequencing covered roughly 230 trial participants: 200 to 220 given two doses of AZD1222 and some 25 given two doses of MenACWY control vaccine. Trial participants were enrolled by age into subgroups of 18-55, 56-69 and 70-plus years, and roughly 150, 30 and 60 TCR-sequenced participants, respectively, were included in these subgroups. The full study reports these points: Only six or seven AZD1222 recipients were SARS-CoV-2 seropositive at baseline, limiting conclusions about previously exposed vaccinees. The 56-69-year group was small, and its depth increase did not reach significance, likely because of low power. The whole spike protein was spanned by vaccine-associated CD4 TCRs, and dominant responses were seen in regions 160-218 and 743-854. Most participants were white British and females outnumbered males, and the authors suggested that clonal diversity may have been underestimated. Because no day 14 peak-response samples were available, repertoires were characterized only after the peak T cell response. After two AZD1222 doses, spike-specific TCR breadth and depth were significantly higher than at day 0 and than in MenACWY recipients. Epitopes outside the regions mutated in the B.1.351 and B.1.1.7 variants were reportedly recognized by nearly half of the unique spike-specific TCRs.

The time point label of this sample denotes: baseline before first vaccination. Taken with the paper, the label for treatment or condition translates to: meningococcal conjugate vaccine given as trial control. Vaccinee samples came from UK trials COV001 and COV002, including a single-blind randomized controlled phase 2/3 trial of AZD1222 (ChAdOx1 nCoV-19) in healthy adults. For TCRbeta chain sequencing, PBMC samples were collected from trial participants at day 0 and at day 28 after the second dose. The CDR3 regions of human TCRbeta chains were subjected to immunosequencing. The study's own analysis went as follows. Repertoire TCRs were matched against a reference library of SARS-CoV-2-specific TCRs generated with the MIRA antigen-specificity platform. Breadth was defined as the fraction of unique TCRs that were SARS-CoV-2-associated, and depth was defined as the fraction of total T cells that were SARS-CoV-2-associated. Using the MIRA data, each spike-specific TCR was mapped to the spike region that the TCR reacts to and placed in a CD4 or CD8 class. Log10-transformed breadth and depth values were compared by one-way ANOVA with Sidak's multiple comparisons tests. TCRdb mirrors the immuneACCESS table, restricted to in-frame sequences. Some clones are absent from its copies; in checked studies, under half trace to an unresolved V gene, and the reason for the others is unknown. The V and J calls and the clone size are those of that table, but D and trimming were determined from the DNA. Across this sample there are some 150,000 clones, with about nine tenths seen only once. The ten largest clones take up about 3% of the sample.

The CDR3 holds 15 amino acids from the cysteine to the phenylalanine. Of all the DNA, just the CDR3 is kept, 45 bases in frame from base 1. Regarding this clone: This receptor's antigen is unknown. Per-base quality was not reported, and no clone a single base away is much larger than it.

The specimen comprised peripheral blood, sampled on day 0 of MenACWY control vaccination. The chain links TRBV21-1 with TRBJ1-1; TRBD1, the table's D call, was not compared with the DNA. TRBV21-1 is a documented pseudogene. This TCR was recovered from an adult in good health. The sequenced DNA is TGTGCCAGCAGCAAACCGGGACAGGAGGACACTGAAGCTTTCTTT. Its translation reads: CASSKPGQEDTEAFF.